The rows below give T cell receptor beta chains drawn from one sample of a study of regulatory T cells in long-lasting Graves disease. TCRdb fed the multiplex PCR reads into MiXCR, producing one record per CDR3 protein. The sample holds about 460,000 distinct CDR3 sequences, 12% to 15% seen once. Another study also made use of these data, one on T cells in Graves' hyperthyroidism and ophthalmopathy.

The sequences come from peripheral blood mononuclear cells (PBMCs), collected at new diagnosis, from a patient treated with antithyroid drugs. These receptor sequences come from a woman in her fifties or sixties with Graves disease. Each CDR3 is given with its conserved first and last residue. Fields, in order: J gene, clone size, V gene, D gene, CDR3 protein, CDR3 DNA. The D gene is left open where the match is weak. Expanded clones are given a class, and other clones once, few, many or no size at all.

TRBJ2-2,many,TRBV28,-,CASSFTGRLFTGELFF,TGTGCCAGCAGTTTTACGGGACGACTTTTCACCGGGGAGCTGTTTTTT
TRBJ1-3,-,TRBV7-2,-,CASSPYGLSGNTIYF,TGTGCCAGCAGCCCGTACGGCCTTTCTGGAAACACCATATATTTT
TRBJ1-1,many,TRBV18,-,CASSPGLVEAFF,TGTGCCAGCTCCCCCGGCCTGGTTGAAGCTTTCTTT
TRBJ1-5,-,TRBV30,-,CAWSVHGQWGGNQPQHF,TGTGCCTGGAGTGTACACGGTCAATGGGGGGGCAATCAGCCCCAGCATTTT
TRBJ2-1,many,TRBV27,-,CASSLWQLDNEQFF,TGTGCCAGCAGTTTATGGCAGTTAGACAATGAGCAGTTCTTC
TRBJ1-1,-,TRBV20-1,-,CSAKRTSNTEAFF,TGCAGTGCTAAACGGACATCGAACACTGAAGCTTTCTTT
TRBJ2-7,many,TRBV28,TRBD2,CASLRGGAGGGSYEQYF,TGTGCCAGCCTACGGGGGGGTGCGGGAGGGGGGTCCTACGAGCAGTACTTC
TRBJ2-3,few,TRBV6-2/TRBV6-3,-,CASSYRRDTRVDTQYF,TGTGCCAGCAGTTACCGCCGGGACACCCGTGTCGATACGCAGTATTTT
TRBJ2-1,-,TRBV4-1,TRBD2,CASSQDGTTYNEQFF,TGCGCCAGCAGCCAAGACGGGACTACTTACAATGAGCAGTTCTTC
TRBJ2-7,many,TRBV20-1,TRBD2,CSARRTGGYEQYF,TGCAGTGCCAGACGGACGGGAGGCTACGAGCAGTACTTC
TRBJ1-5,-,TRBV9,-,CASSVEQAGSNQPQHF,TGTGCCAGCAGCGTAGAACAGGCCGGGAGCAATCAGCCCCAGCATTTT
TRBJ2-2,many,TRBV6-1,TRBD1,CASRDRAVGELFF,TGTGCCAGCAGGGACAGGGCTGTCGGGGAGCTGTTTTTT
TRBJ2-6,few,TRBV3-1,TRBD1,CASSRTGGGGANVLTF,TGTGCCAGCAGCCGAACAGGGGGCGGGGGGGCCAACGTCCTGACTTTC
TRBJ1-3,many,TRBV12-3/TRBV12-4,-,CASSPEGSSGNTIYF,TGTGCCAGCAGTCCCGAAGGGAGCTCTGGAAACACCATATATTTT
TRBJ2-1,-,TRBV20-1,TRBD1,CSAIKQGPYNEQFF,TGCAGTGCTATAAAACAGGGGCCCTACAATGAGCAGTTCTTC